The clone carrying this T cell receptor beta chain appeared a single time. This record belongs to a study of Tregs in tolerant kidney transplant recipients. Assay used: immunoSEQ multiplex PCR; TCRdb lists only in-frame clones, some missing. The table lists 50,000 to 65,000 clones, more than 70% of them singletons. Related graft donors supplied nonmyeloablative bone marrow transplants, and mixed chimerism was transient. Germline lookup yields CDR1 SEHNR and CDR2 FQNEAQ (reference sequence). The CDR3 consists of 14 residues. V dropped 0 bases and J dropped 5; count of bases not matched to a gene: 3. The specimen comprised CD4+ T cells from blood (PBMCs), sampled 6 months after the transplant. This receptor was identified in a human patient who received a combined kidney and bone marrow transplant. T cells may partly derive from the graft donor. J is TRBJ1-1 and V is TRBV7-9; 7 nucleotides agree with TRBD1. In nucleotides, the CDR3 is TGTGCCAGCAGCTTAGCAGGGGGCCGTACTGAAGCTTTCTTT. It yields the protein CASSLAGGRTEAFF.